This T cell receptor (beta chain) stems from a study of T cells in Graves' hyperthyroidism and ophthalmopathy. Whole-study context: Prior to any treatment, at the point of initial diagnosis, peripheral blood was collected. Notes on the study in general: The model predicted ophthalmopathy a median roughly six months before onset. In the analysis, a 13 V-J model separated ophthalmopathy from stable hyperthyroidism. Among thyroid clonotypes expanded above 0.001, most also appeared in blood.

The CDR3 regions of TCR beta were amplified from RNA transcripts. The TCR CDR3 was amplified in a first-round RT-PCR using the HTBI primer set. MiXCR, applied by TCRdb to the multiplex PCR reads, yields one record per CDR3 protein. The data hold about half a million distinct CDR3 sequences, with less than 25% observed a single time. From germline, CDR1 is DFQATT and CDR2 SNEGSKA (reference sequence). CDR3 length equals 14 residues. V dropped 6 bases and J dropped 6; count of bases not matched to a gene: 7. With regard to this clonotype: The antigen remains undetermined.

The source of this sequence is a woman in her 70s with Graves' ophthalmopathy. V is TRBV20-1 and J is TRBJ2-7; 14 bases are shared with TRBD2. Material: blood. The CDR3 bases are TGCAGTGCCCAGGGACTAGCGGGAGTTCCCGAGCAGTACTTC. Translated: CSAQGLAGVPEQYF.